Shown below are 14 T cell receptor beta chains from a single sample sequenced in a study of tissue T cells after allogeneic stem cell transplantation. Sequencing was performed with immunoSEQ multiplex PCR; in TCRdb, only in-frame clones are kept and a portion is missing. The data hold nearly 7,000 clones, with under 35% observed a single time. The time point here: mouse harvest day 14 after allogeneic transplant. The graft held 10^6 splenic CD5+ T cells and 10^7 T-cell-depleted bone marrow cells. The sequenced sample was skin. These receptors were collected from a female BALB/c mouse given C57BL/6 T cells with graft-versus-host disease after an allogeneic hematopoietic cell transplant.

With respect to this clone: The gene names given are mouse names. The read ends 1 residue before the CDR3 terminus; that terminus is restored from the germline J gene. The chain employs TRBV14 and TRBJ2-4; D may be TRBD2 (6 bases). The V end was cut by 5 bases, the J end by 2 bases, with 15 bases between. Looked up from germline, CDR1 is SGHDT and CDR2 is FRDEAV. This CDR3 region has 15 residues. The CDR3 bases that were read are TGTGCCAGCAGAGACTGGAGGGGTGCTCAAAACACCTTGTAC. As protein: CASRDWRGAQNTLY. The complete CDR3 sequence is CASRDWRGAQNTLYF.

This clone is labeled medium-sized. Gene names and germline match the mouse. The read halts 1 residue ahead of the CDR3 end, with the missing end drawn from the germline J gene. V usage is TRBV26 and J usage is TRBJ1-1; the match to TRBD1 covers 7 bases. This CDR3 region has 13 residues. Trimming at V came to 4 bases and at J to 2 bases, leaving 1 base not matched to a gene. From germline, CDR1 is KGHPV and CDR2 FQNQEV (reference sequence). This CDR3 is CASSRDSNTEVFF. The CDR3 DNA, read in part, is TGTGCCAGCAGTCGGGACAGCAACACAGAAGTCTTC.

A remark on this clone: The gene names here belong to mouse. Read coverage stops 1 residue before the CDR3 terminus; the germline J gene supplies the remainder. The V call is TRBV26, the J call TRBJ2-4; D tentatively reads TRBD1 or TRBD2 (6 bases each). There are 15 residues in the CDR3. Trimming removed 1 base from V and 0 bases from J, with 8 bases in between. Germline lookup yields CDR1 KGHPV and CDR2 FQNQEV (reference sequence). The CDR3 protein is CASSLLGASQNTLYF. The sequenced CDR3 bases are TGTGCCAGCAGTCTGTTGGGGGCTAGTCAAAACACCTTGTAC.

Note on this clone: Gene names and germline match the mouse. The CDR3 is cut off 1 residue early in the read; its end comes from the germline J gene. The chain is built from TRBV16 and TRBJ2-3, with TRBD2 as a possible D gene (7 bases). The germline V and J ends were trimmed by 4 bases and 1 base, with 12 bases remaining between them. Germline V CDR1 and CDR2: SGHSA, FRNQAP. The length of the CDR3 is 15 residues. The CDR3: CASSSEGGGAETLYF. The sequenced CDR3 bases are TGTGCAAGCAGCTCGGAGGGGGGCGGTGCAGAAACGCTGTAT.

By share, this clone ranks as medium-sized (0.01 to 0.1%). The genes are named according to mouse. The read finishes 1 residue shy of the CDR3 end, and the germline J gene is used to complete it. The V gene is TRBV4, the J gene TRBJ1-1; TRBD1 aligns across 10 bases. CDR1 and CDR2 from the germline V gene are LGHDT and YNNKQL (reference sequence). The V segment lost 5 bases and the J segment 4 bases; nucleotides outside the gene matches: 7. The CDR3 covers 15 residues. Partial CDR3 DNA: TGTGCCAGCAGCCCGGGACAGGGGAGGGGCACAGAAGTCTTC. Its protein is CASSPGQGRGTEVF. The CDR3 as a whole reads CASSPGQGRGTEVFF.

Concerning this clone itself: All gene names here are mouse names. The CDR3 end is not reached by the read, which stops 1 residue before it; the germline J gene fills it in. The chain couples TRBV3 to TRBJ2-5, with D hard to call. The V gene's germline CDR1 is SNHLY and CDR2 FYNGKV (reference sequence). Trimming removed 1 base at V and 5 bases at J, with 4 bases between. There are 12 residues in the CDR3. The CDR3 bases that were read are TGTGCCAGCAGCTTAGAGAGAGACACCCAGTAC. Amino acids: CASSLERDTQY. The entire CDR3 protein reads CASSLERDTQYF.

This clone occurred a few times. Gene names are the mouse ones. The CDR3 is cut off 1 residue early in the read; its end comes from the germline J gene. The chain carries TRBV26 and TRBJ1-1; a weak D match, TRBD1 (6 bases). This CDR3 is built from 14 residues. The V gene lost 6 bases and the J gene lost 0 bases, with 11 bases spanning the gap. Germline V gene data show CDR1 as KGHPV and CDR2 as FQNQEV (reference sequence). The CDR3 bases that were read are TGTGCCAGCAGAACCGGGACAACAAACACAGAAGTCTTC. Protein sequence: CASRTGTTNTEVF. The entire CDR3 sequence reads CASRTGTTNTEVFF.

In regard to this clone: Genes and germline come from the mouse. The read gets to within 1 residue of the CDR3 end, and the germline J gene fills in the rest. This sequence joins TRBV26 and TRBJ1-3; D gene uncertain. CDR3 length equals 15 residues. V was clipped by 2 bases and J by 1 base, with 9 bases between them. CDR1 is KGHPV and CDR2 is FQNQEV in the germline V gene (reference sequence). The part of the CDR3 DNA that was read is TGTGCCAGCAGTCTGACGGGAAAATCTGGAAATACGCTCTAT. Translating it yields CASSLTGKSGNTLY. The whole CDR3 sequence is CASSLTGKSGNTLYF. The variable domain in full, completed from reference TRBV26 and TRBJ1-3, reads NSKVIQTPRYLVKGQGQKAKMRCIPEKGHPVVFWYQQNKNNEFKFLINFQNQEVLQQIDMTEKRFSAECPSNSPCSLEIQSSEAGDSALYLCASSLTGKSGNTLYFGEGSRLIVV.

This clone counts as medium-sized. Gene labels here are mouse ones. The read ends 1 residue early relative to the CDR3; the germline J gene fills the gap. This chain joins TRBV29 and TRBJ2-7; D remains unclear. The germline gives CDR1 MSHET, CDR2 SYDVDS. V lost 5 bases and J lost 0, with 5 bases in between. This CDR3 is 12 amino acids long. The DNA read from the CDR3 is TGTGCTAGCAGTCGGAGCTCCTATGAACAGTAC. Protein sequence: CASSRSSYEQY. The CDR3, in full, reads CASSRSSYEQYF.

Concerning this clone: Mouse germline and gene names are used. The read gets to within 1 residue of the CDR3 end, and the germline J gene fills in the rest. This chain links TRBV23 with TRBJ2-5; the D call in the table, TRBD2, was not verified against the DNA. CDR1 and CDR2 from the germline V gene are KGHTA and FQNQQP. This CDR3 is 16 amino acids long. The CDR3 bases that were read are TGCTCCAGCAGTCGACTGGGGGGAGGAGACCAAGACACCCAGTAC. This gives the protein CSSSRLGGGDQDTQY. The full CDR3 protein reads CSSSRLGGGDQDTQYF.

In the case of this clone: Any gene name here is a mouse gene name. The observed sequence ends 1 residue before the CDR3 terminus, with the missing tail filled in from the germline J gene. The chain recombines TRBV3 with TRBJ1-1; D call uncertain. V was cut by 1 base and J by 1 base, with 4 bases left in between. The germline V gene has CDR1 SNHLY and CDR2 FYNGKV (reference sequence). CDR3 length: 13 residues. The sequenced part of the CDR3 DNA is TGTGCCAGCAGCTTAGTCGGAAACACAGAAGTCTTC. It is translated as CASSLVGNTEVF. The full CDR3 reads CASSLVGNTEVFF.

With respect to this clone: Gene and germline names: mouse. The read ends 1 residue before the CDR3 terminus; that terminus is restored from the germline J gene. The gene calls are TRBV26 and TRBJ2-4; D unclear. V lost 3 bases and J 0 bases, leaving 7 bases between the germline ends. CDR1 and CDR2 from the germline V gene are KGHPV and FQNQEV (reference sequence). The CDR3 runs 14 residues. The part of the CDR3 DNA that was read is TGTGCCAGCAGTCTAACTATTAGTCAAAACACCTTGTAC. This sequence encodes CASSLTISQNTLY. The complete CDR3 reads CASSLTISQNTLYF.

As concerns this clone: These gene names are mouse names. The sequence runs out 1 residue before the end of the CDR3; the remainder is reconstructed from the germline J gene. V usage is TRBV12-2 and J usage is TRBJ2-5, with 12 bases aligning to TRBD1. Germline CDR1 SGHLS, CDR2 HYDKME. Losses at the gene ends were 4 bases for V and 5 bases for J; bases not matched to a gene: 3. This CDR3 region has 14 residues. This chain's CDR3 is CASSPGQGADTQYF. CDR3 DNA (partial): TGTGCCAGCTCCCCGGGACAGGGGGCAGACACCCAGTAC.

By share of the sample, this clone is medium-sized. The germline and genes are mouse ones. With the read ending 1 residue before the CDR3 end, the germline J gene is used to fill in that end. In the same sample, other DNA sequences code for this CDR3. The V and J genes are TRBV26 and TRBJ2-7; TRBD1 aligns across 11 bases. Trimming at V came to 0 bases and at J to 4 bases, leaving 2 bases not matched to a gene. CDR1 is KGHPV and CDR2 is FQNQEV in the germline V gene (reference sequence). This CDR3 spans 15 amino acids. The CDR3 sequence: CASSLSGTGGYEQYF. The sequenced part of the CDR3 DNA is TGTGCCAGCAGTCTGTCTGGGACAGGGGGATATGAACAGTAC.